This TCR beta chain was found in a study of control samples from healthy donors and cancer patients (dated by TCRdb to the early 2020s). Library creation used the immunoSEQ multiplex PCR assay. This immuneACCESS table, as held by TCRdb, lists in-frame sequences with V and J called but not all clones. Of the missing ones, under half trace to an unresolved V gene in checked studies; the others have no known cause. In this sample the table shows more than 95,000 clones, over 85% of which occur a single time. The biggest ten clones account for 8% to 9.5% of the sample. V gives up 2 bases and J gives up 0 bases, and the segment between their germline ends measures 7 bases. Taken from the germline V gene (reference sequence), the CDR1 and CDR2 loops are MNHEY and SMNVEV. Spanning cysteine to phenylalanine, the CDR3 consists of 15 amino acids. Only the CDR3 DNA is retained, 45 bases long and in frame from the first base.

Comments on this clone: Its antigen is currently not known. No qualities accompany the bases; no much larger clone lies one base away.

The sample comprised blood. The sequence derives from a man between 18 and 29 years old in good health. Rearrangement joined TRBV27 to TRBJ2-2; D gene: possibly TRBD2, on 5 matching bases. Read as DNA, the sequence is TGTGCCAGCAGTTTAAGCGGTACGAACACCGGGGAGCTGTTTTTT. It translates as CASSLSGTNTGELFF.